The clone carrying this TCR beta chain has just a few counts. Its target is unknown. This record belongs to a study of identical twins. CDR3 length: 14 amino acids. V was trimmed by 0 bases and J by 7 bases, leaving 14 bases between them. CDR1 SGDLS and CDR2 YYNGEE come from the germline V gene. Study-wide findings and caveats: The more abundant beta clonotypes in cord blood had fewer insertions, and memory repertoires did not show this.

MiXCR, run by TCRdb on the 5' RACE reads, gives a single entry per CDR3 protein. In the table there are 690,000 or so distinct CDR3 sequences, over 5% of which are singletons. The chain combines TRBV9 with TRBJ2-7, with D tentatively TRBD2 (5 bases). Sample: naive T cells sorted from blood. The source of this sequence is a man aged 18 to 29 in good health. The CDR3: CASSVADGMREQYF. The CDR3 nucleotides read TGTGCCAGCAGCGTAGCGGACGGGATGCGGGAGCAGTACTTC.